The rows below give T cell receptor beta chains drawn from one sample of a study of CD8 T cells in cerebrospinal fluid in Alzheimer's disease. TCRdb re-called the 10x single-cell sequencing reads and shows each CDR3 protein once, DNA omitted. The sample table includes over a thousand distinct CDR3 sequences. Material: cerebrospinal fluid. These receptors all stem from a human donor with Alzheimer's disease. Both conserved end residues are part of each CDR3. Size tells how often a clone was seen (once, few, many) or the class of an expanded clone, and some rows leave it out.

V gene	J gene	clone size	CDR3 protein
TRBV5-5	TRBJ1-2	large	CASSLGQGVDYGYTF
TRBV6-2/TRBV6-3	TRBJ2-1	medium-sized	CATRAGTVPLDEQFF
TRBV9	TRBJ2-4	medium-sized	CASSPTVEAGNIQYF
TRBV14	TRBJ2-3	medium-sized	CASSPLDGQATSTDTQYF
TRBV11-1	TRBJ2-1	large	CASSIRRQNEQFF
TRBV6-1	TRBJ1-3	medium-sized	CASSGGHIRNTIYF
TRBV5-1	TRBJ2-2	medium-sized	CASSLGVNTGELFF
TRBV5-4	TRBJ1-4	NA	CASSRQGMDEKLFF
TRBV7-2	TRBJ2-7	large	CASSLEQGVREQYF
TRBV5-1	TRBJ1-1	medium-sized	CATRGGQNTEAFF
TRBV11-2	TRBJ1-1	medium-sized	CASSFDSWAFF
TRBV7-6	TRBJ1-1	medium-sized	CASSSNRGGEAFF
TRBV5-1	TRBJ2-3	large	CASSFGGYTDTQYF
TRBV7-7	TRBJ2-1	NA	CASSPEGQEQFF
TRBV15	TRBJ2-3	medium-sized	CATSRGGDTQYF
TRBV5-1	TRBJ2-3	medium-sized	CASSMGGLALDTQYF
TRBV7-9	TRBJ2-7	large	CASRGSVAGPLVF
TRBV6-6	TRBJ1-3	medium-sized	CASSYSEGSGNTIYF
TRBV28	TRBJ1-2	medium-sized	CASSLGQVSGYTF
TRBV6-5	TRBJ1-1	medium-sized	CASRNTGVNTEAFF
TRBV12-3/TRBV12-4	TRBJ1-1	medium-sized	CASSFGNTEAFF
TRBV11-3	TRBJ2-3	large	CASSLEVGGTQYF
TRBV5-4	TRBJ1-1	medium-sized	CASSGGQQNTEAFF